This entry lists 21 T cell receptor beta chains sequenced from one sample in a study of human T cells and chemical hapten exposure. The time point: patch test 2, 6 weeks after DPC sensitization. As to treatment: therapeutic diphenylcyclopropenone sensitization with weekly scalp DPC. TCRdb called the RACE reads again in MiXCR, with one record for every CDR3 protein. This sample yields approximately 350,000 distinct CDR3 sequences, of which more than 5% are seen a single time; about 5.4% belongs to the top ten. The input for sequencing was whole blood, taken in connection with sensitization to the hapten diphenylcyclopropenone (DPC). These receptors were obtained from a young woman with alopecia areata. Some clones in this sample may be carry-over from other donors' samples.

This clonotype occurred many times. The rearrangement links TRBV18 to TRBJ1-1; D might be TRBD1 (5 bases). The V gene lost 0 bases and the J gene lost 0 bases, with 11 bases spanning the gap. The germline V gene encodes CDR1 KGHSH and CDR2 LQKENI. The CDR3 is 16 residues long. The CDR3 DNA sequence: TGTGCCAGCTCACCACCCCGACAGAATATGAACACTGAAGCTTTCTTT. This encodes CASSPPRQNMNTEAFF.

The chain carries TRBV4-3 and TRBJ2-1, with D hard to call. V lost 2 bases, J lost 4 bases, and 15 bases lay in between. This CDR3 contains 16 residues. From germline, CDR1 is LGHNA and CDR2 YSLEER. CDR3 sequence (DNA): TGCGCCAGCAGCCAAAATATGGCGGTCCTTTACAATGAGCAGTTCTTC. Translating gives CASSQNMAVLYNEQFF.

This clonotype has a handful of counts. The rearrangement joins TRBV5-6 to TRBJ2-7; D is ambiguous. Germline lookup yields CDR1 SGHDT and CDR2 YYEEEE. The CDR3 has 12 amino acids. The V end was cut by 2 bases, the J end by 3 bases, with 6 bases between. The CDR3 DNA is TGTGCCAGCAGCTTCCGGATCTACGAGCAGTACTTC. It yields the protein CASSFRIYEQYF.

This clonotype is labeled as large. The CDR3 loop reads CASSLGPLRETLYEQYF. CDR3 in DNA: TGTGCCAGCAGCTTAGGCCCTCTTCGGGAGACTCTCTACGAGCAGTACTTC. The gene calls are TRBV13 and TRBJ2-7; TRBD2 is a possible D gene (6 bases). Trimming shortened V by 0 bases and J by 3 bases, and 18 bases separated the two germline ends. The germline V gene has CDR1 PRHDT and CDR2 FYEKMQ (reference sequence). This CDR3 is built from 17 residues.

This clonotype was picked up many times. The chain employs TRBV6-2 or TRBV6-3 and TRBJ2-7; 9 bases align to TRBD1. V lost 6 bases, J lost 2 bases, and 8 bases stayed unmatched. Per the germline V gene, CDR1 is MNHEY and CDR2 is SVGEGT. This CDR3 contains 15 residues. CDR3 coding DNA: TGTGCCAGCAGCCTTCCGGGACAGGGTGCCTACGAGCAGTACTTC. Translated, it gives CASSLPGQGAYEQYF.

This clonotype was counted many times. This sequence joins TRBV4-3 and TRBJ1-4, with 8 bases lining up with TRBD1. The CDR3 contains 18 residues. Germline CDR1 LGHNA, CDR2 YSLEER. V shed 3 bases, J shed 7 bases, and the junction held 16 bases outside the gene matches. CDR3 DNA sequence: TGCGCCAGCAGCCATGAACCGCCGGACAGGGAGTATGCTGAAAAACTGTTTTTT. Protein: CASSHEPPDREYAEKLFF.

This chain links TRBV14 with TRBJ2-2; tentative D call: TRBD2 (6 bases). V was clipped by 2 bases and J by 5 bases, with 21 bases between them. CDR1 SGHDN and CDR2 FVKESK come from the germline V gene. This CDR3 has 18 amino acids. This CDR3 reads CASSQPDQAGLDTGELFF. The CDR3 DNA reads TGTGCCAGCAGCCAACCAGACCAAGCGGGCCTTGATACCGGGGAGCTGTTTTTT.

Regarding this clonotype: A read error may be the cause here, since a much bigger clone is one base away. The genes are TRBV7-9 and TRBJ1-4; D might be TRBD1 (5 bases). Looked up from germline, CDR1 is SEHNR and CDR2 is FQNEAQ (reference sequence). The CDR3 extends over 12 amino acids. The CDR3 sequence: CASSLRDERLFF. The CDR3 bases are TGTGCCAGCAGCCTCAGGGATGAAAGACTGTTTTTT.

This clonotype has at least ten counts. V gene TRBV6-1 combines with J gene TRBJ1-4; the D is unclear. This CDR3 is built from 17 residues. Germline V gene sequence: CDR1 MNHNS, CDR2 SASEGT. V was pared by 4 bases and J by 3 bases, with 18 bases between. The CDR3 protein is CASSGRPLQLANEKLFF. CDR3 nucleotides: TGTGCCAGCAGTGGACGACCTTTGCAATTGGCTAATGAAAAACTGTTTTTT.

V and J are TRBV15 and TRBJ2-3, with 8 bases lining up with TRBD2. Looked up from germline, CDR1 is LNHNV and CDR2 is YYDKDF (reference sequence). This CDR3 has 15 residues. After removal of 8 bases from V and 5 bases from J, the junction contained 12 bases not matched to a gene. The CDR3 coding sequence is TGTGCCACCGGGTTCTTAACGGGGGGGCAAGATACGCAGTATTTT. This sequence encodes CATGFLTGGQDTQYF. The full variable domain, with the rest looked up from reference TRBV15 and TRBJ2-3, is DAMVIQNPRYQVTQFGKPVTLSCSQTLNHNVMYWYQQKSSQAPKLLFHYYDKDFNNEADTPDNFQSRRPNTSFCFLDIRSPGLGDTAMYLCATGFLTGGQDTQYFGPGTRLTVL.

V and J are TRBV18 and TRBJ2-7; D perhaps matches TRBD1 (6 bases). The CDR3 totals 13 residues. CDR1 KGHSH and CDR2 LQKENI come from the germline V gene. Trimming pared 0 bases from V and 5 bases from J, leaving 8 bases between. CDR3 nucleotide sequence: TGTGCCAGCTCACCACCGCAGGGGCACGAGCAGTACTTC. It translates to CASSPPQGHEQYF.

This clonotype was detected only a few times. The chain employs TRBV7-9 and TRBJ1-2; TRBD1 matches at 8 bases. This CDR3 is built from 17 residues. Germline V gives CDR1 SEHNR, CDR2 FQNEAQ (reference sequence). With 5 bases clipped from V and 3 bases from J, the junction kept 14 bases outside the gene matches. CDR3 in DNA: TGTGCCAGCAGCGGTCGGACAGGGACCTCTGTGTACTATGGCTACACCTTC. This codes for CASSGRTGTSVYYGYTF.

The sample holds many counts of this clonotype. The chain uses TRBV12-3 or TRBV12-4 and TRBJ1-1, with a weak D call TRBD1 (6 bases). The CDR3 sequence is 14 residues long. V shed 5 bases and J shed 1 base, with 11 bases lying between them. As DNA, the CDR3 is TGTGCCAGCAGTCCCCCGACAGGGAACACTGAAGCTTTCTTT. Its protein product is CASSPPTGNTEAFF.

This clonotype was detected many times. This chain connects TRBV18 to TRBJ1-1; 7 bases map to TRBD1. V was clipped by 3 bases and J by 0 bases; unmatched bases: 13. The CDR3 has 18 residues. Germline CDR1 is KGHSH and CDR2 is LQKENI. The CDR3 protein is CASSPPGITGDLNTEAFF. Here the CDR3 DNA reads TGTGCCAGCTCACCCCCAGGAATCACAGGGGACTTGAACACTGAAGCTTTCTTT.

This clonotype appeared a few times. The chain links TRBV14 to TRBJ1-5; the D is unclear. The CDR3 spans 13 residues. V was trimmed by 1 base and J by 5 bases, leaving 6 bases between them. Per germline, CDR1 SGHDN and CDR2 FVKESK. Here the CDR3 DNA reads TGTGCCAGCAGCCAAGGGTTGTATCAGCCCCAGCATTTT. Translation: CASSQGLYQPQHF.

The table lists this clonotype with many counts. The V and J genes are TRBV6-1 and TRBJ1-5; 11 positions match TRBD1. The CDR3 is made up of 17 amino acids. Germline V gives CDR1 MNHNS, CDR2 SASEGT. Trimming at V came to 9 bases and at J to 4 bases, leaving 14 bases not matched to a gene. The CDR3 DNA is TGTGCCAGTTCTAGAGAGGGACAGGGGGTAAGGAATCAGCCCCAGCATTTT. Residues: CASSREGQGVRNQPQHF.

In its sample, this clonotype was seen many times. The V call is TRBV4-1, the J call TRBJ2-7; 10 bases align to TRBD1. V was clipped by 3 bases and J by 3 bases; unmatched bases: 17. The germline V gene encodes CDR1 MGHRA and CDR2 YSYEKL. This CDR3 contains 19 residues. This chain's CDR3 is CASSHPESPVDRGYYEQYF. As DNA, the CDR3 is TGCGCCAGCAGCCACCCCGAGTCTCCTGTGGACAGGGGGTACTACGAGCAGTACTTC.

This clonotype was counted at least ten times. J is TRBJ1-1 and V is TRBV28; D unclear. In germline, CDR1 is MDHEN, CDR2 SYDVKM. Between the trimmed V and J ends, which lost 3 bases and 3 bases, there was a span of 17 bases. This CDR3 spans 16 amino acids. The CDR3 here is CASSFSSLPGYTEAFF. Here the CDR3 DNA reads TGTGCCAGCAGTTTTTCGTCCCTCCCTGGGTACACTGAAGCTTTCTTT.

This clonotype was counted between two and nine times. V gene TRBV2 combines with J gene TRBJ2-5, with D hard to call. CDR3 size: 13 residues. Trimming took off 2 bases at V and 5 bases at J, with 9 bases between the two ends. The V gene's germline CDR1 is SNHLY and CDR2 FYNNEI. CDR3 amino acids: CASSESGVETQYF. The CDR3 region has the DNA TGTGCCAGCAGTGAAAGTGGGGTGGAGACCCAGTACTTC. Based on the CDR3 plus reference TRBV2 and TRBJ2-5, the full variable domain is EPEVTQTPSHQVTQMGQEVILRCVPISNHLYFYWYRQILGQKVEFLVSFYNNEISEKSEIFDDQFSVERPDGSNFTLKIRSTKLEDSAMYFCASSESGVETQYFGPGTRLLVL.

This chain joins TRBV6-5 and TRBJ1-2; 11 nucleotides line up with TRBD1. Germline-derived CDR1 and CDR2 are MNHEY and SVGAGI. This CDR3 has 17 residues. Trimming removed 0 bases from V and 7 bases from J; junction bases left unmatched: 10. The CDR3 DNA follows: TGTGCCAGCAGTTACTCGAGAGGGGACAGGGGGATTTCTGGCTACACCTTC. Translation gives CASSYSRGDRGISGYTF.

The chain carries TRBV9 and TRBJ2-1, with D hard to call. The CDR3 is made up of 16 amino acids. The germline gives CDR1 SGDLS, CDR2 YYNGEE. With 1 base removed from V and 4 bases from J, the gap between germline ends came to 15 bases. The DNA for the CDR3 is TGTGCCAGCAGCGTACGGAACGACCCCTCTTACAATGAGCAGTTCTTC. Its protein is CASSVRNDPSYNEQFF.